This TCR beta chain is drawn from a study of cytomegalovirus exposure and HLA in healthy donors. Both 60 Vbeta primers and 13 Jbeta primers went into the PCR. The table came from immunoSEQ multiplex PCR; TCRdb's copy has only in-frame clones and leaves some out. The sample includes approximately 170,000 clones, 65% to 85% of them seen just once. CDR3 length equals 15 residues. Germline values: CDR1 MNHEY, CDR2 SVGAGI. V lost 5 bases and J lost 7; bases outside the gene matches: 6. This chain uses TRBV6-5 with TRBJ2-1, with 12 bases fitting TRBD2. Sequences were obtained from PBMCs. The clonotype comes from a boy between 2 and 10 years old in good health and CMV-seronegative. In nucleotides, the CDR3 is TGTGCCAGCAGTCCGACTAGCGGGGGAGGGAATGAGCAGTTCTTC. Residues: CASSPTSGGGNEQFF.